Presented here are 20 T cell receptor beta chains from one specimen sequenced in a study of beta chain features in type 1 diabetes. These TCRs' antigens remain unknown. Every isolated RNA sample was fully reverse transcribed, so sequencing captured expressed TCRB transcripts. Profiled with immunoSEQ multiplex PCR; TCRdb holds only in-frame clones, not every one. This sample yields a few hundred thousand clones, of which about 11% are seen a single time; around 0.017% belongs to the top ten. The study's findings and limits: In every one of the four CD4+ subsets, TCRB CDR3s were moderately but significantly shorter in Type 1 diabetes patients.

Sequencing was carried out using naive CD4+ T cells from blood. Receptors were obtained from a man under 40 with type 1 diabetes.

The chain carries TRBV28 and TRBJ2-2; D might be TRBD1 (6 bases). The germline V and J ends were trimmed by 3 bases and 5 bases, with 10 bases remaining between them. CDR3 size: 14 residues. Germline assignment: CDR1 MDHEN and CDR2 SYDVKM. CDR3 region: CASSLTGSTGELFF. CDR3 coding DNA: TGTGCCAGCAGTTTGACAGGCTCGACCGGGGAGCTGTTTTTT.

The V call is TRBV6-5, the J call TRBJ2-7, with D unresolved. V was shortened by 2 bases and J by 3 bases, with 14 bases between the two germline ends. The CDR3 covers 15 residues. Germline assignment: CDR1 MNHEY and CDR2 SVGAGI. The CDR3 sequence: CASSYGPISVYEQYF. As DNA, the CDR3 is TGTGCCAGCAGTTACGGTCCTATCTCCGTCTACGAGCAGTACTTC.

This clone has more than one count but fewer than ten. The rearrangement uses TRBV28 and TRBJ1-6, with TRBD1 as a possible D gene (5 bases). CDR1 MDHEN and CDR2 SYDVKM come from the germline V gene. Trimming cost V 2 bases and J 7 bases, with 12 bases left between them. CDR3 length: 15 amino acids. In DNA, the CDR3 is TGTGCCAGCAGTTTACAGGGCCAAGGAAATTCACCCCTCCACTTT. The encoded protein is CASSLQGQGNSPLHF.

This sequence joins TRBV29-1 and TRBJ2-1; D is uncertain. Between the trimmed V and J ends, which lost 4 bases and 6 bases, there was a span of 13 bases. CDR3 length equals 13 residues. Germline CDR1 reads SQVTM; CDR2 reads ANQGSEA. The CDR3 sequence: CSVGLIVSNEQFF. The CDR3 nucleotides are TGCAGCGTTGGATTAATAGTAAGCAATGAGCAGTTCTTC.

This clone showed up just a few times. The V gene is TRBV30, the J gene TRBJ2-5; 9 bases line up with TRBD2. CDR1 is GTSNPN, CDR2 SVGIG, per germline (reference sequence). The ends lost 3 bases at V and 1 base at J; junction bases unmatched: 9. CDR3 length equals 16 residues. The CDR3 region has the DNA TGTGCCTGGAGGGTCTTCGGCGGGGGGGCCCAAGAGACCCAGTACTTC. This encodes CAWRVFGGGAQETQYF.

The gene calls are TRBV2 and TRBJ2-5; 11 bases are shared with TRBD2. Trimming cost V 6 bases and J 1 base; bases outside gene matches: 1. CDR3 size: 14 residues. Germline V gives CDR1 SNHLY, CDR2 FYNNEI. The CDR3: CASRGTSGQETQYF. As DNA, the CDR3 is TGTGCCAGCAGGGGGACTAGCGGCCAAGAGACCCAGTACTTC.

In its sample, this clone was seen a few times. The rearrangement links TRBV5-4 to TRBJ2-2; possibly TRBD1 for D (5 bases). The V and J ends lost 0 bases and 0 bases respectively, with 9 bases between them. There are 16 residues in the CDR3. The germline CDR1 and CDR2 sequences are SGHNT and YYREEE (reference sequence). The CDR3 loop reads CASSLARTTNTGELFF. CDR3 nucleotide sequence: TGTGCCAGCAGCTTGGCCAGGACAACGAACACCGGGGAGCTGTTTTTT. Drawing the rest from reference TRBV5-4 and TRBJ2-2, the complete variable domain is ETGVTQSPTHLIKTRGQQVTLRCSSQSGHNTVSWYQQALGQGPQFIFQYYREEENGRGNFPPRFSGLQFPNYSSELNVNALELDDSALYLCASSLARTTNTGELFFGEGSRLTVL.

In its sample, this clone was seen a few times. V is TRBV7-2 and J is TRBJ2-5; D unresolved. The V gene lost 2 bases and the J gene lost 2 bases, with 3 bases spanning the gap. CDR3 length: 12 residues. The V gene's germline CDR1 is SGHTA and CDR2 FQGNSA. The chain's CDR3 is CASSLPQETQYF. CDR3 DNA sequence: TGTGCCAGCAGCTTACCACAAGAGACCCAGTACTTC.

The chain couples TRBV5-1 to TRBJ2-1, with 7 bases matching TRBD1. CDR1 is SGHRS and CDR2 is YFSETQ in the germline V gene. Trimming took 3 bases from V and 1 from J; bases not matched to a gene: 1. The CDR3 length is 14 residues. CDR3 coding DNA: TGCGCCAGCAGCTCGGGACAGTCCTACAATGAGCAGTTCTTC. Its protein product is CASSSGQSYNEQFF.

This clone was seen only a few times. The V call is TRBV4-2, the J call TRBJ1-5; no definite D call. There are 14 residues in the CDR3. Trimming left V 4 bases short and J 4 bases short, with 11 bases between. CDR1 is LGHNA, CDR2 YNFKEQ, per germline. CDR3 nucleotides: TGTGCCAGCAGCCTCCCTGGAGGGAATCAGCCCCAGCATTTT. Its protein product is CASSLPGGNQPQHF.

This clone was counted between two and nine times. The chain employs TRBV5-4 and TRBJ2-1, with a possible D match to TRBD1 (6 bases). The CDR3 loop spans 13 amino acids. Trimming removed 5 bases at V and 4 bases at J, with 10 bases between. CDR1 and CDR2 (germline): SGHNT, YYREEE (reference sequence). Written as DNA, the CDR3 is TGTGCCAGCAGTAAAGACAGGTACAATGAGCAGTTCTTC. Translation gives CASSKDRYNEQFF.

This chain links TRBV7-2 with TRBJ2-5, with no clear D. The J call may be in error: the DNA end matches TRBJ2-7 better. This CDR3 region has 15 residues. CDR1 is SGHTA, CDR2 FQGNSA, per germline. CDR3 loop: CASSLGFRLTYEQYF. CDR3 coding DNA: TGTGCCAGCAGCTTAGGTTTCAGGTTGACCTACGAGCAGTACTTC.

This clone was seen only a few times. The chain couples TRBV4-2 to TRBJ1-3, with unresolved D. V lost 2 bases and J 8 bases, leaving 7 bases between the germline ends. This CDR3 has 12 residues. CDR1 and CDR2 from the germline V gene are LGHNA and YNFKEQ. As DNA, the CDR3 is TGTGCCAGCAGCCAATCGGTGGACACCATATATTTT. It specifies CASSQSVDTIYF.

This rearrangement joins TRBV29-1 to TRBJ2-1; D may be TRBD2 (6 bases). Germline assignment: CDR1 SQVTM and CDR2 ANQGSEA. The V end was cut by 7 bases, the J end by 5 bases, with 12 bases between. This CDR3 region has 12 residues. Here the CDR3 DNA reads TGCAGCGGAGGGAGGCTGGACAATGAGCAGTTCTTC. Its translation is CSGGRLDNEQFF.

The chain links TRBV10-3 to TRBJ2-1; 7 nucleotides align to TRBD2. Germline V lookup: CDR1 ENHRY, CDR2 SYGVKD. V shed 7 bases and J 2 bases; nucleotides not matched to a gene: 5. CDR3 length: 14 amino acids. The CDR3 protein is CAINGGTTYNEQFF. DNA for the CDR3: TGTGCCATCAACGGGGGGACTACCTACAATGAGCAGTTCTTC.

This clone was counted between two and nine times. This rearrangement joins TRBV10-3 to TRBJ2-2, with 9 bases matching TRBD1. The CDR3 sequence is 15 residues long. Germline V gene lookup returns CDR1 ENHRY and CDR2 SYGVKD. V dropped 4 bases and J dropped 1; count of bases not matched to a gene: 1. In nucleotides, the CDR3 is TGTGCCATCAGTGGGACAGGGGAGAACACCGGGGAGCTGTTTTTT. This sequence encodes CAISGTGENTGELFF.

The table lists this clone with a few counts. This rearrangement joins TRBV13 to TRBJ1-1; D uncertain. Germline CDR1 reads PRHDT; CDR2 reads FYEKMQ (reference sequence). The germline V and J ends were trimmed by 3 bases and 3 bases, with 8 bases remaining between them. The CDR3 loop spans 13 amino acids. The CDR3 spells CASSFRRDTEAFF. The CDR3 DNA follows: TGTGCCAGCAGCTTTCGCCGGGACACTGAAGCTTTCTTT. The whole variable domain, filled in from reference TRBV13 and TRBJ1-1, reads AAGVIQSPRHLIKEKRETATLKCYPIPRHDTVYWYQQGPGQDPQFLISFYEKMQSDKGSIPDRFSAQQFSDYHSELNMSSLELGDSALYFCASSFRRDTEAFFGQGTRLTVV.

This clone is a singleton in its sample. The chain carries TRBV5-4 and TRBJ1-3; perhaps TRBD1 as D (5 bases). Deletions cut 3 bases from V and 8 bases from J, with 15 bases between. The V gene's germline CDR1 is SGHNT and CDR2 YYREEE (reference sequence). CDR3 length: 14 amino acids. The CDR3 loop reads CASSWGLPADTIYF. The CDR3, as DNA: TGTGCCAGCAGCTGGGGCCTCCCCGCCGACACCATATATTTT.

The chain employs TRBV25-1 and TRBJ2-2, with TRBD2 as a possible D gene (6 bases). With 4 bases removed from V and 5 bases from J, the gap between germline ends came to 8 bases. Germline values: CDR1 MGHDK, CDR2 SYGVNS. The CDR3 has 13 amino acids. DNA for the CDR3: TGTGCCAGCAGTGTGGGGGGTACCGGGGAGCTGTTTTTT. As protein: CASSVGGTGELFF.

This clone was observed a handful of times. This rearrangement joins TRBV2 to TRBJ2-5; a weak D match, TRBD2 (6 bases). The germline V gene has CDR1 SNHLY and CDR2 FYNNEI. V lost 8 bases, J lost 4 bases, and 17 bases lay in between. This CDR3 spans 14 amino acids. The CDR3 coding sequence is TGTGCCAGCCAAGATAGCGGTACCTTAGAGACCCAGTACTTC. Translation gives CASQDSGTLETQYF.